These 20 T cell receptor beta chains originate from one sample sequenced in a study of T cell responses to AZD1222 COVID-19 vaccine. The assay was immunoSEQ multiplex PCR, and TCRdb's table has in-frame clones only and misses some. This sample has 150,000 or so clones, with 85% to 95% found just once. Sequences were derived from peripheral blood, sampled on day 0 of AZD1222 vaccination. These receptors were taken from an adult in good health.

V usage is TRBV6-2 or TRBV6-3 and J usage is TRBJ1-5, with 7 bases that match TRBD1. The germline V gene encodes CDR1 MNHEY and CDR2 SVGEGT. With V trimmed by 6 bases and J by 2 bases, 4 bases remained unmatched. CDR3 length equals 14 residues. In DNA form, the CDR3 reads TGTGCCAGCAGACCTGGACAGGGCAATCAGCCCCAGCATTTT. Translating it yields CASRPGQGNQPQHF.

The CDR3 region has the DNA TGTGCCAGCAGGCAGGGGACAGGTAACACTGAAGCTTTCTTT. The encoded protein is CASRQGTGNTEAFF. The V call is TRBV6-5, the J call TRBJ1-1; 8 positions agree with TRBD1. With 6 bases clipped from V and 2 bases from J, the junction kept 5 bases outside the gene matches. The CDR3 totals 14 residues. Germline V gene lookup returns CDR1 MNHEY and CDR2 SVGAGI.

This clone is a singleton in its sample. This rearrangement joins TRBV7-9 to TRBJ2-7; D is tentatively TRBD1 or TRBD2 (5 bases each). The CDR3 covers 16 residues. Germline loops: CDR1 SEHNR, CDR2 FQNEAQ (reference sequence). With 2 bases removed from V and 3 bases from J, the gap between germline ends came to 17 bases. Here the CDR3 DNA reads TGTGCCAGCAGCTTACGGGGCCCCTCCCCCTACTACGAGCAGTACTTC. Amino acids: CASSLRGPSPYYEQYF.

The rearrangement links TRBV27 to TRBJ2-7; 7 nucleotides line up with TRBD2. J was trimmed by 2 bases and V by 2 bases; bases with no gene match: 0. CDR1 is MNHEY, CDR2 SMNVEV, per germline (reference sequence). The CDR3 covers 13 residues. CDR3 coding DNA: TGTGCCAGCAGTTTAGCGGGGGCCTACGAGCAGTACTTC. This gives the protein CASSLAGAYEQYF.

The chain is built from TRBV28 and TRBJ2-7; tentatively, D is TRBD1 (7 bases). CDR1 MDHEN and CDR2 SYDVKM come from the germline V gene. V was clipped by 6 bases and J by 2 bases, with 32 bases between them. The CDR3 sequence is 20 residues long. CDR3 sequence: CASSRGGWGRQGSQPYEQYF. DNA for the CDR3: TGTGCCAGCAGCCGAGGGGGGTGGGGGAGACAGGGTTCTCAACCCTACGAGCAGTACTTC.

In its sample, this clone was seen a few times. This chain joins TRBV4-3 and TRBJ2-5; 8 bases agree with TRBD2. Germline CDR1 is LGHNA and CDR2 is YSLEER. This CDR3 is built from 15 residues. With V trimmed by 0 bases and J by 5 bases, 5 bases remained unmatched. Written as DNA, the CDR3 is TGCGCCAGCAGCCAAGATGGCGGGGGGAGGGAGACCCAGTACTTC. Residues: CASSQDGGGRETQYF.

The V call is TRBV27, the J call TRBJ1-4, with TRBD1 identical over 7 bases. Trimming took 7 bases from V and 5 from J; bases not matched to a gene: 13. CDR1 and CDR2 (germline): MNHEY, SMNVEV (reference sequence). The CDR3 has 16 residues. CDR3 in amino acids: CASKNEVGGANEKLFF. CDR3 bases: TGTGCCAGCAAGAATGAGGTAGGGGGCGCCAATGAAAAACTGTTTTTT.

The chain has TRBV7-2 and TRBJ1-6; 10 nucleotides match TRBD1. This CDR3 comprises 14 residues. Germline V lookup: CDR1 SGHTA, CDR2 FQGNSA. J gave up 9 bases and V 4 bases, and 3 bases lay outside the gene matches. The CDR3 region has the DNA TGTGCCAGCAGCTCGGGACAGGGGATTTCACCCCTCCACTTT. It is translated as CASSSGQGISPLHF.

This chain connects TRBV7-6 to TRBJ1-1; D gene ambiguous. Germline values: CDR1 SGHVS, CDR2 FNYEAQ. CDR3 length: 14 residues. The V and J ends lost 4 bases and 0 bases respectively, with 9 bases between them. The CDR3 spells CASSSSFMNTEAFF. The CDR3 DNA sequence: TGTGCCAGCAGCTCCAGCTTCATGAACACTGAAGCTTTCTTT.

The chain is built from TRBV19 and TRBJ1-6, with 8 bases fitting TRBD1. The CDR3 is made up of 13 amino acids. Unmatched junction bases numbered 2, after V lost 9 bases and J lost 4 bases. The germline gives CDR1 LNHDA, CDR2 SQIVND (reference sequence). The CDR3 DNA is TGTGCCAGCCGGGACAGGTATAATTCACCCCTCCACTTT. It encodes CASRDRYNSPLHF.

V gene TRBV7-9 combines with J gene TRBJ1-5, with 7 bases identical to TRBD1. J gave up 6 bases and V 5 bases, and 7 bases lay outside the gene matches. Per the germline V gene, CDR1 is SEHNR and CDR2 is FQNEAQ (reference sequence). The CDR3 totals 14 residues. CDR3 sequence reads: CASSNGQAGQPQHF. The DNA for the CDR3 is TGTGCCAGCAGCAATGGACAGGCGGGTCAGCCCCAGCATTTT.

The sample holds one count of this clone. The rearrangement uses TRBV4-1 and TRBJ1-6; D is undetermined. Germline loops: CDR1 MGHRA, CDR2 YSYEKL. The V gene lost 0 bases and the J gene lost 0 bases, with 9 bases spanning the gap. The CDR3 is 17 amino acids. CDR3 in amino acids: CASSQDPPSSYNSPLHF. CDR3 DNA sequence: TGCGCCAGCAGCCAAGATCCCCCGAGCTCCTATAATTCACCCCTCCACTTT.

The DNA for the CDR3 is TGTGCCAGCAGTTTAGGCCGCCTCTATGGCTACACCTTC. Protein sequence: CASSLGRLYGYTF. The genes are TRBV28 and TRBJ1-2; D gene uncertain. Trimming removed 2 bases at V and 4 bases at J, with 8 bases between. The V gene's germline CDR1 is MDHEN and CDR2 SYDVKM. The CDR3 spans 13 residues.

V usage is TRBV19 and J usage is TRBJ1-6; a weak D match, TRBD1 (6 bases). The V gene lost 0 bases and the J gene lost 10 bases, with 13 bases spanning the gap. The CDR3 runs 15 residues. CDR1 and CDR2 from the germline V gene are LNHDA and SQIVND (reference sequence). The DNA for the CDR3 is TGTGCCAGTAGTATAGAACTCACAGGGCGATCACCCCTCCACTTT. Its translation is CASSIELTGRSPLHF. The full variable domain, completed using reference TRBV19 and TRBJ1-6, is DGGITQSPKYLFRKEGQNVTLSCEQNLNHDAMYWYRQDPGQGLRLIYYSQIVNDFQKGDIAEGYSVSREKKESFPLTVTSAQKNPTAFYLCASSIELTGRSPLHFGNGTRLTVT.

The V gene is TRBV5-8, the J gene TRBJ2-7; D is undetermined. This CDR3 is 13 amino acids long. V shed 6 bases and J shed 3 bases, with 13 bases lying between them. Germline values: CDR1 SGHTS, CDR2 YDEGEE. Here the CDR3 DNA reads TGTGCCAGCACCCCGTCCCAATACTACGAGCAGTACTTC. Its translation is CASTPSQYYEQYF.

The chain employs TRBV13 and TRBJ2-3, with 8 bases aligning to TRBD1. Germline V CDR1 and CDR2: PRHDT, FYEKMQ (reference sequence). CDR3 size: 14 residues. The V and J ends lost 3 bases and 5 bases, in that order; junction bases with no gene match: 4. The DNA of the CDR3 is TGTGCCAGCAGCTTCAACAGGGGGATAGATACGCAGTATTTT. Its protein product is CASSFNRGIDTQYF.

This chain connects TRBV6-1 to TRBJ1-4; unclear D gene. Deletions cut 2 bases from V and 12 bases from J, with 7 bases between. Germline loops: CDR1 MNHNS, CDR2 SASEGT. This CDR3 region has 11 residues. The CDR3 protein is CASSEFGELFF. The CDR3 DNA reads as TGTGCCAGCAGTGAATTTGGGGAACTGTTTTTT.

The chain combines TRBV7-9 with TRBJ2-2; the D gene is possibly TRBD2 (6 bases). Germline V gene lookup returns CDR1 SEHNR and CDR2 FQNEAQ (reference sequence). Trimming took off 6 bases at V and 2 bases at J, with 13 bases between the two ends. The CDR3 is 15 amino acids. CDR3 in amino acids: CASSWAGRNTGELFF. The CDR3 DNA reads TGTGCCAGCAGTTGGGCCGGGAGAAACACCGGGGAGCTGTTTTTT.

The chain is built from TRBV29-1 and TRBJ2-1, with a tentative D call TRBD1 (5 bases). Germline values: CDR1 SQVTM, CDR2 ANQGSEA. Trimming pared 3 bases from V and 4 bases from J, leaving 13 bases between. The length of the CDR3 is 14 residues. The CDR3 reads CSVDDRLRYNEQFF. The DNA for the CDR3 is TGCAGCGTTGATGACAGACTGCGATACAATGAGCAGTTCTTC.

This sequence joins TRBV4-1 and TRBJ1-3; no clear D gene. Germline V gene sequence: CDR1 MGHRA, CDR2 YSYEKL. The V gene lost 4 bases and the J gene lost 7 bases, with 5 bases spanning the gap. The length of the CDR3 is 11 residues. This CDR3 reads CASSLGNTIYF. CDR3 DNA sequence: TGCGCCAGCAGCCTAGGGAACACCATATATTTT.